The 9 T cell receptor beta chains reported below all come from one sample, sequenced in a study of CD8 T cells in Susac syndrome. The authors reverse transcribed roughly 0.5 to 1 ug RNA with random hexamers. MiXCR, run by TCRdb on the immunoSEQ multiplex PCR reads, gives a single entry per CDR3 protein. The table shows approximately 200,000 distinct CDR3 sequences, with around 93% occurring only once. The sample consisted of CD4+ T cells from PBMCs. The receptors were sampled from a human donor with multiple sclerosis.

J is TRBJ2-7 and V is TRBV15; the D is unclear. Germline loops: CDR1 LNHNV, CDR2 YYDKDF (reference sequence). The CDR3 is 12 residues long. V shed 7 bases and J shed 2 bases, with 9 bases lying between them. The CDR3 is CATTYSTYEQYF. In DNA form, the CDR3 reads TGTGCCACCACCTATAGTACCTACGAGCAGTACTTC.

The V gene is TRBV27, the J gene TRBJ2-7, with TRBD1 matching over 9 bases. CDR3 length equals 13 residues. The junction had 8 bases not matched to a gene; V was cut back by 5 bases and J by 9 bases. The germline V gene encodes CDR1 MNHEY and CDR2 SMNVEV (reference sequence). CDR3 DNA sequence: TGTGCCAGCAGTCGGGACAGGGCAGGAACGCAGTACTTC. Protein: CASSRDRAGTQYF.

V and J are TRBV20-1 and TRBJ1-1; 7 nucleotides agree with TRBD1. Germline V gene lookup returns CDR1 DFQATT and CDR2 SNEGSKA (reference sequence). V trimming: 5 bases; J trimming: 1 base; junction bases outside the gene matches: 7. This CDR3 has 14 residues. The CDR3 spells CSAVPGTANTEAFF. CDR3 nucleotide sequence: TGCAGTGCTGTACCCGGGACAGCGAACACTGAAGCTTTCTTT.

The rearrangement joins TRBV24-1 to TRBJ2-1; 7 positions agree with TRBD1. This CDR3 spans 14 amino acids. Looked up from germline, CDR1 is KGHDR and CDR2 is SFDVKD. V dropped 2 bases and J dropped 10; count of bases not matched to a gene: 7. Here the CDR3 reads CATSDSDRAREQFF. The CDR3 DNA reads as TGTGCCACCAGTGATTCTGACAGGGCGAGGGAGCAGTTCTTC.

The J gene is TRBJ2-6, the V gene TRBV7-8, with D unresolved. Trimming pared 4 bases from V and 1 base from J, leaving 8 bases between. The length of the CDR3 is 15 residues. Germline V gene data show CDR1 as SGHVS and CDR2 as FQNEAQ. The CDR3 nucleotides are TGTGCCAGCAGCTCCACAGTGTCTGGGGCCAACGTCCTGACTTTC. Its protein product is CASSSTVSGANVLTF.

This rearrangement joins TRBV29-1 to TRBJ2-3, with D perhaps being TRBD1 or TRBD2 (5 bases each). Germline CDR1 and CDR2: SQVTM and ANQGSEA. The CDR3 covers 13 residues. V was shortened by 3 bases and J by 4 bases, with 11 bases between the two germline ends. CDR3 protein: CSVERVGADTQYF. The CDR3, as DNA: TGCAGCGTTGAGAGGGTAGGGGCAGATACGCAGTATTTT.

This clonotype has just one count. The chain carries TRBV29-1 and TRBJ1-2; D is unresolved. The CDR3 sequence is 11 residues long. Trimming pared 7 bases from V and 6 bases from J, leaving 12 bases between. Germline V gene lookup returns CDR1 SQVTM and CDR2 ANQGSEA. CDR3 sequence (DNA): TGCAGCGCCTACAGTGCTAATGGCTACACCTTC. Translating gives CSAYSANGYTF.

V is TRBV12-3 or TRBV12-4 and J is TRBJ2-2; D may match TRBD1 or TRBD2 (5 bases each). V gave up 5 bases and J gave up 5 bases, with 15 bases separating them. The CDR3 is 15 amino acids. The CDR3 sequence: CASSRDAPSTGELFF. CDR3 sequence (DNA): TGTGCCAGCAGTAGGGACGCCCCGAGTACCGGGGAGCTGTTTTTT.

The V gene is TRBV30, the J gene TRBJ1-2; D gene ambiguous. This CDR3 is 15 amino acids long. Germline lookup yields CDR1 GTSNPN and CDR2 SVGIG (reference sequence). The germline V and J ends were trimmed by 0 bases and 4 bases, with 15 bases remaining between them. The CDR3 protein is CAWSVPGRNLYGYTF. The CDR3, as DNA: TGTGCCTGGAGTGTTCCTGGACGTAACCTCTATGGCTACACCTTC.